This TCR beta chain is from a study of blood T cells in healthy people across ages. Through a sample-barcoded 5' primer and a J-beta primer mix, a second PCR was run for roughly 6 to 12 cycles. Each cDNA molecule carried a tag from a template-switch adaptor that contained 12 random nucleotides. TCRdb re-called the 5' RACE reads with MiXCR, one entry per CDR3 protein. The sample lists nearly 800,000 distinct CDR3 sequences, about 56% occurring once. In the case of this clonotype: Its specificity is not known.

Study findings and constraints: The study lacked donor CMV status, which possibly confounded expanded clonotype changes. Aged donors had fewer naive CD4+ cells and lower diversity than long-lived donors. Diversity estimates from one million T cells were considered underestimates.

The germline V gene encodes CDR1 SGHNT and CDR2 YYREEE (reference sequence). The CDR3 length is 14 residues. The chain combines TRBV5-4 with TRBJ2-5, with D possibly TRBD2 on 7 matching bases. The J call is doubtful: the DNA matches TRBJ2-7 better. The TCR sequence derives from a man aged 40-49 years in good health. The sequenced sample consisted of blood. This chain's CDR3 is CASSWGGTNYEQYF. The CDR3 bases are TGTGCCAGCAGCTGGGGGGGGACAAATTACGAGCAGTACTTC.